This record concerns one TCR beta chain sequence. What it recognizes is unknown. This entry belongs to a study of blood T cells in healthy people across ages. Across the study: Roughly one uniquely barcoded beta molecule per two T cells was captured. General observations from the study: PBMCs were not sorted, which prevented a conclusive comparison of naive versus antigen-experienced cells.

CDR3 size: 17 residues. Germline V lookup: CDR1 SGHRS, CDR2 YFSETQ. V was pared by 1 base and J by 0 bases, with 17 bases between. Ranging in age from about 6 to 90, the donors were healthy Caucasian individuals from Russia. Then a second PCR, running roughly 7 to 11 cycles, was carried out with a sample-barcoded 5' primer and a J-beta primer mix. A template-switch adaptor that had 12 random nucleotides put a tag on each cDNA molecule. TCRdb used MiXCR to reprocess the 5' RACE reads, holding one entry per CDR3 protein. Seen here are hundreds of thousands of distinct CDR3 sequences, 44% observed once, and the top ten hold about 19%.

The TCR comes from a man in his sixties in good health. The chain recombines TRBV5-1 with TRBJ2-7, with D perhaps TRBD1 or TRBD2 (5 bases each). Sequenced input: blood. Written as DNA, the CDR3 is TGCGCCAGCAGCTTGATTCCTCAGGGTACTAGCTCCTACGAGCAGTACTTC. Translated, it gives CASSLIPQGTSSYEQYF. Combining the CDR3 with reference TRBV5-1 and TRBJ2-7 gives the whole variable domain KAGVTQTPRYLIKTRGQQVTLSCSPISGHRSVSWYQQTPGQGLQFLFEYFSETQRNKGNFPGRFSGRQFSNSRSEMNVSTLELGDSALYLCASSLIPQGTSSYEQYFGPGTRLTVT.